This T cell receptor (beta chain) was captured in a study of blood T cell repertoires in COVID-19. Background on the study: Collection of acute and convalescent COVID-19 samples took place in the United States, Italy and Spain. PBMCs, B-cell-depleted T cells, or T cells were the source of the cDNA or gDNA that made up the material.

This clone was seen a single time. Libraries were prepared by immunoSEQ multiplex PCR; TCRdb keeps only in-frame clonotypes and omits some of them. The sample comprises about 160,000 clones, 65% to 85% of which are singletons, and around 5.1% rests with the top ten. Germline lookup yields CDR1 MNHEY and CDR2 SVGAGI. V was shortened by 6 bases and J by 3 bases, with 18 bases between the two germline ends. This CDR3 region has 15 residues. The cohort comprised adults aged about 18 to 90 years residing in 20 to 25 US areas. This chain joins TRBV6-5 and TRBJ2-7, with a tentative D call TRBD1 (6 bases). The sample consisted of PBMCs or T cells enriched from blood (not recorded which). The sequence was collected from a woman in her thirties or forties with acute COVID-19. The DNA for the CDR3 is TGTGCCAGCAGGACTGGGACAAACCCTTTCTACGAGCAGTACTTC. Protein: CASRTGTNPFYEQYF.